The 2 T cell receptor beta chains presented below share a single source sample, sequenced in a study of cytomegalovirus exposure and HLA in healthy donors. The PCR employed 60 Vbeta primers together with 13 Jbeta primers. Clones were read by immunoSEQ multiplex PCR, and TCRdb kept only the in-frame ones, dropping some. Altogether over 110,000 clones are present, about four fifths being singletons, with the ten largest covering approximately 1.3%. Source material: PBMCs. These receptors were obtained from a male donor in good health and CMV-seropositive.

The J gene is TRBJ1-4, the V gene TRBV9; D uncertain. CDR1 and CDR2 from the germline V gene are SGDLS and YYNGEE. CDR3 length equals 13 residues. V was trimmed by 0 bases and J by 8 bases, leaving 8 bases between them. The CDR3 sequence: CASSVGWQEKLFF. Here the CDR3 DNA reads TGTGCCAGCAGCGTAGGATGGCAGGAAAAACTGTTTTTT.

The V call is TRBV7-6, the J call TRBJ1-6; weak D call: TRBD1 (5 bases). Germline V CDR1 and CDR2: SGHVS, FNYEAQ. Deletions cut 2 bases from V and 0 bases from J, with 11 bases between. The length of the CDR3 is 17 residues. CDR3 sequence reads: CASSLSRGGSYNSPLHF. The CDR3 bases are TGTGCCAGCAGCTTAAGCCGCGGGGGCTCCTATAATTCACCCCTCCACTTT.